A selection of T cell receptor beta chains follows, all from one sample in a study of blood T cell repertoires in COVID-19. Sequencing was performed with immunoSEQ multiplex PCR; in TCRdb, only in-frame clones are kept and a portion is missing. The repertoire holds 250,000 or so clones, with around 90% as singletons. The sequenced sample was peripheral blood. The receptors were sampled from a man aged 30 to 39 with COVID-19, enrolled during active disease. The CDR3 runs from the conserved cysteine through the conserved F or W. The D gene is left open where the match is weak. The listing skips clone size in some rows; elsewhere it reads once, few, many or a size class.

clone_size,v_call,d_call,j_call,cdr3_nt,cdr3_aa
NA,TRBV28,NA,TRBJ1-4,TGTGCCAGCAGTTCATCCGGGGCAACTAATGAAAAACTGTTTTTT,CASSSSGATNEKLFF
NA,TRBV6-5,NA,TRBJ1-5,TGTGCCAGCAGGCGTGGGGCCAGCAATCAGCCCCAGCATTTT,CASRRGASNQPQHF
NA,TRBV5-1,NA,TRBJ1-3,TGCGCCAGCAGCTTGTCGGGATCCTCTGGAAACACCATATATTTT,CASSLSGSSGNTIYF
NA,TRBV27,TRBD1,TRBJ2-1,TGTGCCAGCGGGGACAGGGGGAAGTACAATGAGCAGTTCTTC,CASGDRGKYNEQFF
NA,TRBV9,TRBD1,TRBJ2-2,TGTGCCAGCAGCGTGGGAGGGACAGGGGCCCCCGGGGAGCTGTTTTTT,CASSVGGTGAPGELFF
NA,TRBV5-6,NA,TRBJ1-2,TGTGCCAGCAGCTTCCAGGGGCGCTGGAACTATGGCTACACCTTC,CASSFQGRWNYGYTF
NA,TRBV7-9,NA,TRBJ2-2,TGTGCCAGCAGCTTAGCGAGATCTAGCTCCCCCCTCGTACCGTTTTTT,CASSLARSSSPLVPFF
NA,TRBV7-9,NA,TRBJ2-7,TGTGCCAGCAGCTTAGATGGGGCTGTGTACGAGCAGTACTTC,CASSLDGAVYEQYF
once,TRBV27,NA,TRBJ1-4,TGTGCCAGCAGTTTGAGGGGGACGAGGAATGAAAAACTGTTTTTT,CASSLRGTRNEKLFF
NA,TRBV4-1,TRBD1,TRBJ2-7,TGCGCCAGCAGCCAAGAGGACAGGGACTCCTACGAGCAGTACTTC,CASSQEDRDSYEQYF
NA,TRBV19,NA,TRBJ1-1,TGTGCCAGTAGAAATGGAGGGACTGAAGCTTTCTTT,CASRNGGTEAFF
NA,TRBV7-2,TRBD1,TRBJ2-1,TGTGCCAGCAGCCAGACAGGGGACGGATACAATGAGCAGTTCTTC,CASSQTGDGYNEQFF
NA,TRBV2,NA,TRBJ1-6,TGTGCCAGCAGCGGAAGGGGTTCACCCCTCCACTTT,CASSGRGSPLHF
NA,TRBV28,NA,TRBJ1-4,TGTGCCAGCAGTTTGAACGGGATGACCCTGTTTTTT,CASSLNGMTLFF
NA,TRBV5-6,TRBD1,TRBJ1-1,TGTGCCAGCAGCTTTCGCGGGACAGGGGGCATAGCTTTCTTT,CASSFRGTGGIAFF
NA,TRBV5-4,TRBD1,TRBJ2-2,TGTGCCGGGGGGACAGGGGGACAACCGAACACCGGGGAGCTGTTTTTT,CAGGTGGQPNTGELFF
NA,TRBV9,TRBD2,TRBJ2-7,TGTGCCAGCAGCCCCAACAACCCCCGGGAGGTGCAGTACTTC,CASSPNNPREVQYF
NA,TRBV27,NA,TRBJ1-4,TGTGCCAGCAGGCGTCCGGGGACATCGGACGAAAAACTGTTTTTT,CASRRPGTSDEKLFF
NA,TRBV19,NA,TRBJ1-5,TGTGCCAGTAGTACCCCGGGGTACAATCAGCCCCAGCATTTT,CASSTPGYNQPQHF
NA,TRBV6-1,NA,TRBJ2-7,TGTGCCAGCAGTGAATGGCCGGGGAAAGGCTACGAGCAGTACTTC,CASSEWPGKGYEQYF
few,TRBV24-1,NA,TRBJ1-5,TGTGCCACCAGTGATTGTAGGGGCAGCAATCAGCCCCAGCATTTT,CATSDCRGSNQPQHF
NA,TRBV11-2,TRBD1,TRBJ1-2,TGTGCCAGCAGCTCAGTAACAGGGGCCCGGGGGTCTGGCTACACCTTC,CASSSVTGARGSGYTF
NA,TRBV11-3,TRBD2,TRBJ2-1,TGTGCCAGCAGCCCCAGGACTAGCGGGAGGAGCCCCTACAATGAGCAGTTCTTC,CASSPRTSGRSPYNEQFF
NA,TRBV19,NA,TRBJ1-2,TGTGCCAGTAACAGCGGAAACTATTATGGCTACACCTTC,CASNSGNYYGYTF
NA,TRBV7-2,TRBD2,TRBJ2-7,TGTGCCAGCAGCTTCGTAGCGGGAGGGCCGGGAGAGCAGTACTTC,CASSFVAGGPGEQYF
NA,TRBV28,TRBD1,TRBJ2-3,TGTGCCAGCAGTCTGGGGCAGGGGGCAATTACAGATACGCAGTATTTT,CASSLGQGAITDTQYF
NA,TRBV7-2,NA,TRBJ2-7,TGTGCCAGCAGCCATGACAGCTACGAGCAGTACTTC,CASSHDSYEQYF
NA,TRBV19,NA,TRBJ2-2,TGTGCCAGTAGTCCCCTGACGGGGGTCAACACCGGGGAGCTGTTTTTT,CASSPLTGVNTGELFF
NA,TRBV28,TRBD1,TRBJ1-2,TGTGCCAGCAGGAGGGGGGACAGGAACTATGGCTACACCTTC,CASRRGDRNYGYTF
NA,TRBV11-3,NA,TRBJ1-1,TGTGCCAGCAGCCTCGACAGAAACACTGAAGCTTTCTTT,CASSLDRNTEAFF
NA,TRBV7-2,NA,TRBJ1-4,TGTGCCAGCAGCTTAGATTACACGGTGGGGAGTTTACAACTGTTTTTT,CASSLDYTVGSLQLFF
NA,TRBV9,TRBD2,TRBJ2-3,TGTGCCAGCAGCGTAGATAGCGGGGGGTCAGATACGCAGTATTTT,CASSVDSGGSDTQYF
NA,TRBV11-2,TRBD1,TRBJ1-1,TGTGCCAGCAGCCCTAACAGGGGGAACACTGAAGCTTTCTTT,CASSPNRGNTEAFF
few,TRBV5-1,TRBD1,TRBJ1-2,TGCGCCAGCAGCTCGGGACAGGGTGACTTTAACTATGGCTACACCTTC,CASSSGQGDFNYGYTF
NA,TRBV19,NA,TRBJ1-2,TGTGCCAGTAGTAAGGTTCACAGCTACTATGGCTACACCTTC,CASSKVHSYYGYTF
NA,TRBV7-3,TRBD2,TRBJ2-7,TGTGCCAGCAGACTAGCGGGAGGCGGCCAATACGAGCAGTACTTC,CASRLAGGGQYEQYF
NA,TRBV14,TRBD1,TRBJ1-1,TGTGCCAGCAGCCGACAGGGGGGGACTGAAGCTTTCTTT,CASSRQGGTEAFF
NA,TRBV16,NA,TRBJ2-7,TGTGCCAGCAGCCAATCGAGACAGTTCGAGCAGTACTTC,CASSQSRQFEQYF
NA,TRBV6-6,NA,TRBJ1-1,TGTGCCAGCAGTTCTTACACTGAAGCTTTCTTT,CASSSYTEAFF
NA,TRBV5-1,NA,TRBJ1-4,TGCGCCAGCAGCTTCCCTCCGATAGACACAAAAGACGCTAATGAAAAACTGTTTTTT,CASSFPPIDTKDANEKLFF